The 5 T cell receptor beta chains given below trace back to one sample, sequenced in a study of CXCR3-negative and CXCR3-positive naive CD8 T cells. Whole-study results and caveats: Comparison of naive cells showed more hydrophobic TRB CDR3s in CXCR3-positive than in CXCR3-negative naive cells.

The TRB cDNA libraries were prepared by 5' RACE with UMI labels. After re-calling the 5' RACE reads, TCRdb lists one entry per CDR3 protein, DNA absent. This table holds 80,000 to 100,000 distinct CDR3 sequences. The antigens for these receptors are not known. Sequencing input: naive CXCR3+ CD8+ T cells from blood. Noted subset: CD45RO-CCR7+CD27+CD95- naive CD8+ T cells expressing CXCR3 (TNR3+). The origin of the receptors is a human donor in good health. Some clones in this sample may be carry-over from other donors' samples.

The chain combines TRBV6-5 with TRBJ2-2; TCRdb selects TRBD1, and the lack of DNA leaves this call unchecked. The CDR3 runs 17 residues. Germline V CDR1 and CDR2: MNHEY, SVGAGI. The CDR3 protein is CASSYSADRGNTGELFF.

The genes are TRBV25-1 and TRBJ2-7; TCRdb proposes TRBD1, but this gene call is untestable without DNA. There are 14 residues in the CDR3. CDR1 is MGHDK and CDR2 is SYGVNS in the germline V gene. CDR3 sequence: CASSEWGGNYEQYF.

The CDR3 sequence: CASSQATRDHGYEQFF. The rearrangement joins TRBV4-2 to TRBJ2-1; TCRdb selects TRBD1, and the lack of DNA leaves this call unchecked. In germline, CDR1 is LGHNA, CDR2 YNFKEQ. The CDR3 covers 16 residues.

V gene TRBV7-2 combines with J gene TRBJ1-6. The length of the CDR3 is 12 residues. Germline V gene sequence: CDR1 SGHTA, CDR2 FQGNSA. The CDR3 spells CASSLSVLPLHF.

V is TRBV6-5 and J is TRBJ1-1; the D call of TRBD1 rests on TCRdb alone, since no DNA is present to check it. This CDR3 is built from 13 residues. The germline V gene has CDR1 MNHEY and CDR2 SVGAGI. The CDR3 loop reads CASRQGGNTEAFF.